The T cell receptor beta chain described here comes from a study of CD8+ T cells in alopecia areata. Trimming removed 7 bases from V and 8 bases from J, with 9 bases in between. CDR1 and CDR2 (germline): MNHNS, SASEGT. There are 11 residues in the CDR3. In each case, RNA was isolated and then reverse transcribed into cDNA as the sequencing template. Only in-frame clones appear in the TCRdb table, and some are missing; sequencing was by immunoSEQ multiplex PCR. This repertoire shows 150,000 or so clones, about 60% found once; its top ten account for about 4.4%. This clone was recorded a few times. Its antigen is unidentified. Study-level findings and limits: Resident alphabeta T-cell populations of normal skin are likewise subject to sequencing in scalp samples. Against the mouse data, patients shared TCRs less clearly, possibly for HLA reasons. Especially in alopecia totalis/universalis, lesional scalp showed greater clonality than normal scalp did.

Researchers picked out CD4+ and CD8+ T cells from PBMCs by sorting. Sample: CD4+ T cells sorted from blood. The receptor was derived from a human donor in good health. The chain couples TRBV6-1 to TRBJ2-1, with D possibly TRBD1 on 5 matching bases. The DNA for the CDR3 is TGTGCCAGCACGTTCAGGGATGAGCAGTTCTTC. It yields the protein CASTFRDEQFF.